This entry concerns a single T cell receptor (beta chain). The antigen is undetermined. This sample is drawn from a study of OX40 agonist ivuxolimab in advanced cancers. Study as a whole: Past anti-PD-1, anti-PD-L1 or anti-CTLA-4 therapy was accepted, and 30% to 45% had received some. In three patients, partial responses were observed, one with hepatocellular carcinoma and two with cutaneous melanoma.

The study, taken as a whole, reports: Dose levels from 0.1 to 3.0 mg/kg saw CD4+ and CD8+ blood T cells expand clonally by week 6. Relative to CD4+ cells, CD8+ T cells on average had more expanded clones.

The data were produced by immunoSEQ multiplex PCR, yet TCRdb's version contains in-frame clones alone and is incomplete. The profile covers 30,000 or so clones, with about 88% appearing a single time and roughly 37% taken by the ten largest. The CDR3 totals 17 residues. The sequence derives from an adult with an advanced solid tumor such as melanoma, head and neck, liver or kidney cancer. Sequencing used CD4+ or CD8+ T cells sorted from blood, obtained in a trial of the OX40 agonist ivuxolimab. The chain carries TRBV1 and TRBJ2-1. TRBV1 has pseudogene status. Here the CDR3 reads CTSSQEAPGTVSRGQFF. DNA for the CDR3: TGCACCAGCAGCCAAGAAGCCCCCGGGACCGTCTCTAGGGGGCAGTTCTTC.